The clone carrying this TCR beta chain was seen more than once but under ten times. The antigen is undetermined. This entry is derived from a study of response to subunit inactivated influenza vaccine. Study results and caveats: The authors suggested that every seasonal influenza vaccination recruits few new T cells.

One entry per CDR3 protein, called by TCRdb with MiXCR from the RT-PCR reads. The data contain roughly 460,000 distinct CDR3 sequences, roughly 9.8% of them singletons. V lost 5 bases, J lost 3 bases, and 14 bases lay in between. This CDR3 region has 16 residues. The clonotype was recovered from a man in his fifties or sixties who received an inactivated influenza vaccine. This sample comprised PBMCs from blood, obtained more than 35 days after vaccination. V is TRBV12-3 or TRBV12-4 and J is TRBJ1-6, with D possibly being TRBD1 (5 bases). The CDR3 here is CASSPRLGGYNSPLHF. CDR3 bases: TGTGCCAGCAGTCCCCGGCTGGGGGGCTATAATTCACCCCTCCACTTT.